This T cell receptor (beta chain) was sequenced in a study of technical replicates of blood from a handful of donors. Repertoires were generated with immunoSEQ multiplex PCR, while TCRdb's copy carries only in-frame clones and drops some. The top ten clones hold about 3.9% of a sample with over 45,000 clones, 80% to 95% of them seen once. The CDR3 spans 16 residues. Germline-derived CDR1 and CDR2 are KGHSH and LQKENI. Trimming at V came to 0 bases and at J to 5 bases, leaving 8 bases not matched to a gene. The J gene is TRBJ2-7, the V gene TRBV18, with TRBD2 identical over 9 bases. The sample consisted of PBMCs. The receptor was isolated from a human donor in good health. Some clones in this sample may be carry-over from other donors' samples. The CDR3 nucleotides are TGTGCCAGCTCACCACCGAGGGCGGGAGGGCCCCACGAGCAGTACTTC. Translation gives CASSPPRAGGPHEQYF.